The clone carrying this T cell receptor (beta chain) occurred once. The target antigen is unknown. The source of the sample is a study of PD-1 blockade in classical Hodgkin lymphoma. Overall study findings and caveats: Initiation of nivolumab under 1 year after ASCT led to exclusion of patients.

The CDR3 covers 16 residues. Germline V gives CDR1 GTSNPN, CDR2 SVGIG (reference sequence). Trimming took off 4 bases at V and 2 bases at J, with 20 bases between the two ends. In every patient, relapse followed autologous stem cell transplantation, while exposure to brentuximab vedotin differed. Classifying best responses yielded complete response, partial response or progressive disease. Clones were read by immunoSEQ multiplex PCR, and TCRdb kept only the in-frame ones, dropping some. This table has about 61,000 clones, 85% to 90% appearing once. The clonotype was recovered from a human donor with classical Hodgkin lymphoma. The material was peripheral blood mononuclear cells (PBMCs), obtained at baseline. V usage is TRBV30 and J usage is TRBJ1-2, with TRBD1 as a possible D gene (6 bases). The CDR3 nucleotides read TGTGCCTGGACGTCATGGACAGACCCTCAGAACTATGGCTACACCTTC. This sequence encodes CAWTSWTDPQNYGYTF. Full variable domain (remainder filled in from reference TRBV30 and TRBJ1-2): SQTIHQWPATLVQPVGSPLSLECTVEGTSNPNLYWYRQAAGRGLQLLFYSVGIGQISSEVPQNLSASRPQDRQFILSSKKLLLSDSGFYLCAWTSWTDPQNYGYTFGSGTRLTVV.